Presented here are 21 T cell receptor beta chains from one specimen sequenced in a study of shared clonotypes between healthy human individuals. Sequencing used immunoSEQ multiplex PCR; TCRdb keeps in-frame clones, though not all of them. The data contain a few million clones, approximately 92% of them seen just once; the ten biggest clones take up more than 0.12%. Sequencing was done on a sample of naive CD4+ T cells sorted from blood. As for subset: CD45RA+ positively selected. The receptors derive from a man younger than 30 in good health.

The chain carries TRBV28 and TRBJ2-7; possibly TRBD2 for D (6 bases). Per the germline V gene, CDR1 is MDHEN and CDR2 is SYDVKM. V gave up 4 bases and J gave up 5 bases, with 6 bases separating them. The CDR3 runs to 11 residues. CDR3 in DNA: TGTGCCAGCAGTTGGAGGGACGAGCAGTACTTC. Residues: CASSWRDEQYF. The full variable domain, rest sourced from reference TRBV28 and TRBJ2-7, is DVKVTQSSRYLVKRTGEKVFLECVQDMDHENMFWYRQDPGLGLRLIYFSYDVKMKEKGDIPEGYSVSREKKERFSLILESASTNQTSMYLCASSWRDEQYFGPGTRLTVT.

J is TRBJ2-4 and V is TRBV30, with 9 bases fitting TRBD2. V was pared by 3 bases and J by 0 bases, with 3 bases of the junction left unmatched. Germline V gives CDR1 GTSNPN, CDR2 SVGIG (reference sequence). This CDR3 comprises 15 residues. In DNA form, the CDR3 reads TGTGCCTGGAGAGCTAGCGGGGTAGCCAAAAACATTCAGTACTTC. Protein product: CAWRASGVAKNIQYF.

The chain carries TRBV30 and TRBJ1-3, with TRBD1 identical over 8 bases. Germline CDR1 reads GTSNPN; CDR2 reads SVGIG (reference sequence). The CDR3 covers 15 residues. V gave up 0 bases and J gave up 3 bases; unmatched junction bases: 4. CDR3 residues: CAWSVAGGRGNTIYF. CDR3 nucleotide sequence: TGTGCCTGGAGTGTAGCAGGGGGCCGTGGAAACACCATATATTTT. Combining the CDR3 with reference TRBV30 and TRBJ1-3 gives the whole variable domain SQTIHQWPATLVQPVGSPLSLECTVEGTSNPNLYWYRQAAGRGLQLLFYSVGIGQISSEVPQNLSASRPQDRQFILSSKKLLLSDSGFYLCAWSVAGGRGNTIYFGEGSWLTVV.

V and J are TRBV5-4 and TRBJ2-7; the match to TRBD1 covers 8 bases. J lost 1 base, V lost 3 bases, and 6 bases had no gene match. This CDR3 is built from 15 residues. Germline V gene data show CDR1 as SGHNT and CDR2 as YYREEE (reference sequence). The CDR3 nucleotides read TGTGCCAGCAGCTCAAGGGACAGGCATTCCTACGAGCAGTACTTC. It codes for CASSSRDRHSYEQYF. The variable domain in full, with the rest retrieved from reference TRBV5-4 and TRBJ2-7, is ETGVTQSPTHLIKTRGQQVTLRCSSQSGHNTVSWYQQALGQGPQFIFQYYREEENGRGNFPPRFSGLQFPNYSSELNVNALELDDSALYLCASSSRDRHSYEQYFGPGTRLTVT.

The chain has TRBV6-4 and TRBJ2-7; the D gene is possibly TRBD1 (6 bases). With 8 bases removed from V and 4 bases from J, the gap between germline ends came to 15 bases. CDR1 and CDR2 from the germline V gene are MRHNA and SNTAGT. This CDR3 is 13 amino acids long. The CDR3 loop reads CASLRDKKYEQYF. CDR3 bases: TGTGCCAGCCTGAGGGACAAAAAGTACGAGCAGTACTTC.

This sequence joins TRBV5-1 and TRBJ2-5; maybe TRBD1 (6 bases). This CDR3 has 15 amino acids. CDR1 SGHRS and CDR2 YFSETQ come from the germline V gene. V dropped 4 bases and J dropped 2 bases, with 15 bases sitting between them. CDR3 residues: CASSLLRTVQETQYF. CDR3 bases: TGCGCCAGCAGCCTCCTACGGACAGTACAAGAGACCCAGTACTTC.

The V and J genes are TRBV5-6 and TRBJ1-5; the D gene is possibly TRBD1 (5 bases). There are 19 residues in the CDR3. Trimming removed 0 bases from V and 0 bases from J, with 19 bases in between. Germline assignment: CDR1 SGHDT and CDR2 YYEEEE. This CDR3 is CASSLGEGRGSYSNQPQHF. CDR3 coding DNA: TGTGCCAGCAGCTTGGGGGAGGGGAGGGGAAGTTATAGCAATCAGCCCCAGCATTTT.

The rearrangement joins TRBV29-1 to TRBJ1-2, with D perhaps TRBD1 (5 bases). This CDR3 has 12 residues. Trimming stripped 7 bases from V and 3 bases from J, with 12 bases between. The germline CDR1 and CDR2 sequences are SQVTM and ANQGSEA. CDR3 amino acids: CSAGMGDYGYTF. CDR3 coding DNA: TGCAGCGCAGGGATGGGGGACTATGGCTACACCTTC.

The chain couples TRBV6-5 to TRBJ1-4; D remains ambiguous. Germline V gene sequence: CDR1 MNHEY, CDR2 SVGAGI. V dropped 0 bases and J dropped 4 bases, with 12 bases sitting between them. The CDR3 length is 16 residues. In DNA, the CDR3 is TGTGCCAGCAGTTACTCGAATCAACGAGGTAATGAAAAACTGTTTTTT. Its protein product is CASSYSNQRGNEKLFF.

V is TRBV19 and J is TRBJ1-2, with D maybe TRBD1 (6 bases). CDR1 is LNHDA, CDR2 SQIVND, per germline (reference sequence). This CDR3 comprises 14 residues. V gave up 6 bases and J gave up 2 bases, with 13 bases separating them. The CDR3 sequence is CASRRGQSNYGYTF. The CDR3 DNA sequence: TGTGCCAGTAGGAGAGGACAGTCCAACTATGGCTACACCTTC.

The V and J genes are TRBV9 and TRBJ2-3; D is perhaps TRBD1 or TRBD2 (5 bases each). The CDR3 runs to 18 residues. CDR1 is SGDLS, CDR2 YYNGEE, per germline. Trimming took 0 bases from V and 2 from J, leaving 19 bases between them. CDR3 nucleotide sequence: TGTGCCAGCAGCGTAGCGGGGCCCTCCGTCTTGAACACAGATACGCAGTATTTT. As protein: CASSVAGPSVLNTDTQYF. The variable domain in full, completed from reference TRBV9 and TRBJ2-3, reads DSGVTQTPKHLITATGQRVTLRCSPRSGDLSVYWYQQSLDQGLQFLIQYYNGEERAKGNILERFSAQQFPDLHSELNLSSLELGDSALYFCASSVAGPSVLNTDTQYFGPGTRLTVL.

V usage is TRBV5-1 and J usage is TRBJ2-1, with D maybe TRBD1 (5 bases). CDR3 size: 19 residues. Germline V gives CDR1 SGHRS, CDR2 YFSETQ. V lost 0 bases to trimming and J lost 0 bases, with 19 bases between them. The CDR3 region has the DNA TGCGCCAGCAGCTTGGAGCAGGGTGGGTGGTTTAGCTCCTACAATGAGCAGTTCTTC. Translated, it gives CASSLEQGGWFSSYNEQFF.

This rearrangement joins TRBV25-1 to TRBJ1-1, with a tentative D call TRBD1 (6 bases). Trimming took off 1 base at V and 5 bases at J, with 8 bases between the two ends. CDR1 MGHDK and CDR2 SYGVNS come from the germline V gene. The CDR3 spans 13 residues. The CDR3 DNA is TGTGCCAGCAGTGAATTTCAGGGGACTGAAGCTTTCTTT. This sequence encodes CASSEFQGTEAFF.

The chain is built from TRBV23-1 and TRBJ1-2; D may be TRBD1 (5 bases). TRBV23-1 is an open reading frame whose function is uncertain. V lost 10 bases to trimming and J lost 4 bases, with 16 bases between them. The CDR3 loop spans 13 amino acids. CDR3 coding DNA: TGCGCCAATGGGACGGTAATCCTCTATGGCTACACCTTC. It specifies CANGTVILYGYTF.

This CDR3 is CASSPTSLNIQYF. Written as DNA, the CDR3 is TGTGCCAGCAGTCCGACTAGTCTGAACATTCAGTACTTC. The chain couples TRBV6-6 to TRBJ2-4, with D perhaps matching TRBD2 (6 bases). CDR1 MNHNY and CDR2 SVGAGI come from the germline V gene (reference sequence). Trimming stripped 5 bases from V and 7 bases from J, with 12 bases between. This CDR3 contains 13 residues.

V usage is TRBV7-9 and J usage is TRBJ2-1, with D maybe TRBD1 (6 bases). The CDR3 has 15 residues. Germline-derived CDR1 and CDR2 are SEHNR and FQNEAQ (reference sequence). Trimming stripped 1 base from V and 6 bases from J, with 13 bases between. CDR3 sequence reads: CASSLDRDGPNEQFF. Written as DNA, the CDR3 is TGTGCCAGCAGCTTAGACAGGGATGGGCCCAATGAGCAGTTCTTC.

This clone is a singleton in its sample. This sequence joins TRBV6-1 and TRBJ2-1, with D unclear. The ends were cut back, 8 bases at V and 6 bases at J, with 14 bases in the middle. CDR1 and CDR2 from the germline V gene are MNHNS and SASEGT. The length of the CDR3 is 13 residues. CDR3 residues: CASRTSTVNEQFF. The CDR3 nucleotides read TGTGCCAGCCGGACCTCTACGGTCAATGAGCAGTTCTTC.

The V call is TRBV11-2, the J call TRBJ2-3; 10 bases map to TRBD1. V shed 5 bases and J 6 bases; nucleotides not matched to a gene: 2. Germline lookup yields CDR1 SGHAT and CDR2 FQNNGV. The CDR3 runs 13 residues. CDR3: CASSRQGADTQYF. The DNA of the CDR3 is TGTGCCAGCAGCAGACAGGGGGCCGATACGCAGTATTTT.

This chain connects TRBV6-4 to TRBJ1-1; no definite D call. The germline V gene has CDR1 MRHNA and CDR2 SNTAGT. The CDR3 is 10 residues long. The germline V and J ends were trimmed by 9 bases and 8 bases, with 10 bases remaining between them. CDR3 region: CASEGREAFF. The CDR3 coding sequence is TGTGCCAGTGAAGGACGGGAAGCTTTCTTT.

V gene TRBV6-6 combines with J gene TRBJ1-2, with D hard to call. The CDR3 consists of 14 residues. Per germline, CDR1 MNHNY and CDR2 SVGAGI (reference sequence). V lost 5 bases and J lost 5, with 15 bases in between. CDR3 sequence: CASSPVGPLYGYTF. The DNA for the CDR3 is TGTGCCAGCAGTCCGGTCGGCCCCCTATATGGCTACACCTTC.

The chain has TRBV25-1 and TRBJ2-5; weak D call: TRBD2 (5 bases). The V gene lost 3 bases and the J gene lost 1 base, with 9 bases spanning the gap. The CDR3 runs 14 residues. Germline V lookup: CDR1 MGHDK, CDR2 SYGVNS. DNA of the CDR3: TGTGCCAGCAGTGATTTCAGCGGCCAAGAGACCCAGTACTTC. It is translated as CASSDFSGQETQYF.